These 30 T cell receptor beta chains were all obtained from the same sample, sequenced in a study of blood T cell repertoires in COVID-19. The data were produced by immunoSEQ multiplex PCR, yet TCRdb's version contains in-frame clones alone and is incomplete. Among more than 300,000 clones, 70% to 90% were seen once, and the ten largest hold about 1.2%. Sequenced: PBMCs or T cells enriched from blood (not recorded which). Source of these receptors: a woman between 18 and 30 years old who had recovered from COVID-19.

CDR3 protein: CASSVGQSYNEQFF. CDR3 bases: TGTGCCAGCAGCGTGGGACAGTCCTACAATGAGCAGTTCTTC. This rearrangement joins TRBV5-4 to TRBJ2-1; 7 nucleotides line up with TRBD1. Trimming cost V 4 bases and J 1 base; bases outside gene matches: 2. Germline assignment: CDR1 SGHNT and CDR2 YYREEE (reference sequence). The CDR3 runs to 14 residues.

With respect to this clone: This may arise from a read error, as a much more abundant clone is one base away. V is TRBV7-9 and J is TRBJ1-1; D is unclear. The ends were cut back, 2 bases at V and 1 base at J, with 5 bases in the middle. The CDR3 consists of 13 residues. Germline values: CDR1 SEHNR, CDR2 FQNEAQ (reference sequence). The CDR3 sequence: CASSLQQNTEAFF. The CDR3 DNA reads TGTGCCAGCAGCTTACAACAGAACACTGAAGCTTTCTTT.

The CDR3 sequence: CASSIKRGFSNTGELFF. The CDR3 DNA follows: TGTGCCAGCAGCATAAAACGGGGATTCTCGAACACCGGGGAGCTGTTTTTT. V is TRBV7-6 and J is TRBJ2-2; TRBD2 is a possible D gene (5 bases). The CDR3 runs to 17 residues. Trimming left V 5 bases short and J 0 bases short, with 16 bases between. CDR1 SGHVS and CDR2 FNYEAQ come from the germline V gene. The full variable domain, completed using reference TRBV7-6 and TRBJ2-2, is GAGVSQSPRYKVTKRGQDVALRCDPISGHVSLYWYRQALGQGPEFLTYFNYEAQQDKSGLPNDRFSAERPEGSISTLTIQRTEQRDSAMYRCASSIKRGFSNTGELFFGEGSRLTVL.

The chain recombines TRBV14 with TRBJ1-1, with D hard to call. Germline V gives CDR1 SGHDN, CDR2 FVKESK. The V gene lost 2 bases and the J gene lost 11 bases, with 21 bases spanning the gap. This CDR3 region has 15 residues. The CDR3 DNA sequence: TGTGCCAGCAGCCAATTGAGGTGGTCGTTGGTGGGTGCTTTCTTT. The encoded protein is CASSQLRWSLVGAFF.

The table lists this clone with many counts. This chain connects TRBV5-8 to TRBJ1-2; the D gene is possibly TRBD1 (6 bases). V lost 1 base and J lost 4, with 11 bases in between. CDR3 length: 14 amino acids. Germline CDR1 is SGHTS and CDR2 is YDEGEE. CDR3 bases: TGTGCCAGCAGCTTGAGGACAGATTCCTATGGCTACACCTTC. Amino acids: CASSLRTDSYGYTF.

This clone is a singleton in its sample. This rearrangement joins TRBV3-1 (or the pseudogene TRBV3-2) to TRBJ1-2; no clear D. V was trimmed by 4 bases and J by 0 bases, leaving 6 bases between them. The CDR3 consists of 13 residues. Germline values: CDR1 LGHDT, CDR2 YNNKEL (reference sequence). CDR3 DNA sequence: TGTGCCAGCAGCCCAGATACTAACTATGGCTACACCTTC. Protein: CASSPDTNYGYTF.

The DNA for the CDR3 is TGCGCCAGCAGCGTAGACAGGGCCGGCTCCTACGAGCAGTACTTC. Its translation is CASSVDRAGSYEQYF. V is TRBV5-1 and J is TRBJ2-7; 7 bases line up with TRBD1. V lost 4 bases and J lost 0; bases outside the gene matches: 7. This CDR3 is built from 15 residues. CDR1 SGHRS and CDR2 YFSETQ come from the germline V gene.

This chain links TRBV5-6 with TRBJ2-7; D uncertain. Germline V gene data show CDR1 as SGHDT and CDR2 as YYEEEE. V shed 2 bases and J shed 5 bases, with 5 bases lying between them. The CDR3 is made up of 11 amino acids. For the CDR3, the DNA is TGTGCCAGCAGCTTTGAGGACGAGCAGTACTTC. It codes for CASSFEDEQYF.

This chain joins TRBV2 and TRBJ2-4; tentative D call: TRBD1 (5 bases). Germline CDR1 is SNHLY and CDR2 is FYNNEI. CDR3 size: 14 residues. V lost 6 bases to trimming and J lost 9 bases, with 18 bases between them. The CDR3 is CASRPEQDLGIQYF. The CDR3, as DNA: TGTGCCAGCAGGCCAGAACAGGATCTTGGCATTCAGTACTTC. The full variable domain, rest sourced from reference TRBV2 and TRBJ2-4, is EPEVTQTPSHQVTQMGQEVILRCVPISNHLYFYWYRQILGQKVEFLVSFYNNEISEKSEIFDDQFSVERPDGSNFTLKIRSTKLEDSAMYFCASRPEQDLGIQYFGAGTRLSVL.

The V and J genes are TRBV18 and TRBJ1-6; 12 bases are a match to TRBD1. V lost 6 bases and J lost 10; bases outside the gene matches: 7. The CDR3 totals 15 residues. Germline CDR1 and CDR2: KGHSH and LQKENI. The CDR3 region has the DNA TGTGCCAGCTCCCCGGGACAGGGGGCTGGGTCACCCCTCCACTTT. Amino acid sequence: CASSPGQGAGSPLHF. Full variable domain (missing parts from reference TRBV18 and TRBJ1-6): NAGVMQNPRHLVRRRGQEARLRCSPMKGHSHVYWYRQLPEEGLKFMVYLQKENIIDESGMPKERFSAEFPKEGPSILRIQQVVRGDSAAYFCASSPGQGAGSPLHFGNGTRLTVT.

The chain employs TRBV7-9 and TRBJ2-2; TRBD2 matches 7 bases. V lost 5 bases to trimming and J lost 1 base; unmatched junction nucleotides: 7. The CDR3 is made up of 16 amino acids. Looked up from germline, CDR1 is SEHNR and CDR2 is FQNEAQ (reference sequence). CDR3 amino acids: CASSPPGGGNTGELFF. CDR3 coding DNA: TGTGCCAGCAGCCCCCCGGGCGGGGGGAACACCGGGGAGCTGTTTTTT. Complete variable domain (other parts from reference TRBV7-9 and TRBJ2-2): DTGVSQNPRHKITKRGQNVTFRCDPISEHNRLYWYRQTLGQGPEFLTYFQNEAQLEKSRLLSDRFSAERPKGSFSTLEIQRTEQGDSAMYLCASSPPGGGNTGELFFGEGSRLTVL.

The V call is TRBV29-1, the J call TRBJ2-5; 8 bases agree with TRBD2. The CDR3 loop spans 12 amino acids. Germline V lookup: CDR1 SQVTM, CDR2 ANQGSEA. V lost 6 bases, J lost 5 bases, and 5 bases stayed unmatched. CDR3 amino acids: CSVETSVETQYF. The CDR3 DNA is TGCAGCGTGGAGACTAGCGTGGAGACCCAGTACTTC.

This chain connects TRBV5-6 to TRBJ1-2; 11 bases agree with TRBD1. This CDR3 comprises 13 residues. J gave up 6 bases and V 3 bases, and 1 base lay outside the gene matches. CDR1 and CDR2 from the germline V gene are SGHDT and YYEEEE. The CDR3 loop is CASSWTGGDGYTF. The DNA of the CDR3 is TGTGCCAGCAGCTGGACAGGGGGCGATGGCTACACCTTC.

This chain uses TRBV5-1 with TRBJ2-7; no clear D gene. This CDR3 contains 12 residues. Looked up from germline, CDR1 is SGHRS and CDR2 is YFSETQ. Trimming took off 4 bases at V and 4 bases at J, with 9 bases between the two ends. The CDR3 spells CASSRPGYEQYF. CDR3 DNA sequence: TGCGCCAGCAGCCGTCCCGGTTACGAGCAGTACTTC.

The chain has TRBV5-8 and TRBJ1-2; TRBD1 aligns across 9 bases. V was pared by 10 bases and J by 4 bases, with 11 bases of the junction left unmatched. This CDR3 contains 14 residues. Germline V lookup: CDR1 SGHTS, CDR2 YDEGEE. The DNA of the CDR3 is TGTGCCGCGGCGGGGACAGGGTTTCTCTATGGCTACACCTTC. This sequence encodes CAAAGTGFLYGYTF.

V and J are TRBV11-3 and TRBJ2-3; TRBD2 agrees at 7 bases. The junction had 6 bases not matched to a gene; V was cut back by 1 base and J by 8 bases. CDR3 size: 14 residues. Germline-derived CDR1 and CDR2 are SGHNT and YENEEA. CDR3 nucleotides: TGTGCCAGCAGCTTAGGGGAGGGAACGGTTACGCAGTATTTT. It codes for CASSLGEGTVTQYF.

A single count supports this clone. This CDR3 reads CASSLESRVSTEAFF. CDR3 DNA sequence: TGTGCCAGCAGCTTAGAATCCAGGGTCTCCACTGAAGCTTTCTTT. The chain combines TRBV11-1 with TRBJ1-1; D is perhaps TRBD1 (5 bases). CDR1 and CDR2 (germline): SGHAT, FQDESV (reference sequence). The CDR3 totals 15 residues. Trimming left V 1 base short and J 4 bases short, with 13 bases between.

The V and J genes are TRBV4-2 and TRBJ2-3; perhaps TRBD2 as D (6 bases). This CDR3 has 14 amino acids. Trimming stripped 0 bases from V and 5 bases from J, with 9 bases between. Per the germline V gene, CDR1 is LGHNA and CDR2 is YNFKEQ. The CDR3: CASSQDGGRDTQYF. The CDR3 DNA is TGTGCCAGCAGCCAAGATGGGGGGAGAGATACGCAGTATTTT.

This clone was recorded once. The chain employs TRBV4-1 and TRBJ1-3; D not resolved. Germline loops: CDR1 MGHRA, CDR2 YSYEKL. The CDR3 sequence is 14 residues long. With 4 bases removed from V and 2 bases from J, the gap between germline ends came to 9 bases. The CDR3 region is CASSPAAAGNTIYF. The CDR3 DNA sequence: TGCGCCAGCAGCCCGGCCGCGGCTGGAAACACCATATATTTT.

In its sample, this clone was seen once. V usage is TRBV12-5 and J usage is TRBJ1-6, with D possibly being TRBD1 (5 bases). The CDR3 extends over 15 amino acids. Trimming took off 5 bases at V and 1 base at J, with 9 bases between the two ends. The germline CDR1 and CDR2 sequences are LGHNT and FRNRAP. CDR3 amino acids: CASGAGTSYNSPLHF. DNA for the CDR3: TGTGCTAGTGGTGCCGGGACTTCCTATAATTCACCCCTCCACTTT.

This clone was picked up one time. This chain connects TRBV28 to TRBJ2-7, with 7 nucleotides matching TRBD2. Germline CDR1 and CDR2: MDHEN and SYDVKM. V was clipped by 6 bases and J by 0 bases; unmatched bases: 8. This CDR3 region has 15 residues. In nucleotides, the CDR3 is TGTGCCAGCAGAGGAGCTAGCGGAAACTCCTACGAGCAGTACTTC. It specifies CASRGASGNSYEQYF.

V usage is TRBV15 and J usage is TRBJ1-3, with 11 bases aligning to TRBD1. Germline V gene sequence: CDR1 LNHNV, CDR2 YYDKDF (reference sequence). With 1 base clipped from V and 4 bases from J, the junction kept 9 bases outside the gene matches. The CDR3 sequence is 18 residues long. This CDR3 reads CATSRGVRTGGIGNTIYF. CDR3 nucleotides: TGTGCCACCAGCAGAGGGGTTAGGACAGGGGGCATCGGAAACACCATATATTTT.

The chain has TRBV6-5 and TRBJ2-1; 8 bases are shared with TRBD2. Germline CDR1 and CDR2: MNHEY and SVGAGI. This CDR3 comprises 14 residues. Germline trimming cut 8 bases from V and 5 bases from J; bases unmatched to any gene: 8. The CDR3 is CASRDGGAHNEQFF. CDR3 coding DNA: TGTGCCAGCCGGGACGGGGGGGCCCACAATGAGCAGTTCTTC.

About this clone: The sample holds other DNA sequences that translate to the same CDR3. The chain recombines TRBV19 with TRBJ2-7, with 10 bases lining up with TRBD1. The CDR3 is made up of 13 amino acids. From germline, CDR1 is LNHDA and CDR2 SQIVND (reference sequence). Unmatched junction bases numbered 0, after V lost 6 bases and J lost 1 base. CDR3 in DNA: TGTGCCAGTAGGGACAGGGGGTCCTACGAGCAGTACTTC. It is translated as CASRDRGSYEQYF.

This rearrangement joins TRBV28 to TRBJ1-6; weak D call: TRBD1 (6 bases). The CDR3 length is 16 residues. Germline CDR1 is MDHEN and CDR2 is SYDVKM. Trimming removed 3 bases from V and 10 bases from J, with 19 bases in between. CDR3 amino acids: CASSLGGPPVVSPLHF. CDR3 nucleotides: TGTGCCAGCAGTTTGGGGGGGCCGCCGGTCGTGTCACCCCTCCACTTT.

This clone was seen just once. V gene TRBV27 combines with J gene TRBJ2-3; 11 nucleotides line up with TRBD2. This CDR3 comprises 18 residues. The trim removed 2 bases at V and 2 bases at J, leaving 9 bases unmatched. Per germline, CDR1 MNHEY and CDR2 SMNVEV (reference sequence). CDR3 region: CASSLRRASGGNTDTQYF. The CDR3 bases are TGTGCCAGCAGTTTAAGGAGGGCTAGCGGGGGGAACACAGATACGCAGTATTTT.

V and J are TRBV7-6 and TRBJ1-1; 12 positions match TRBD1. Per the germline V gene, CDR1 is SGHVS and CDR2 is FNYEAQ. V dropped 5 bases and J dropped 5; count of bases not matched to a gene: 18. The CDR3 runs to 19 residues. The CDR3 is CASSPGTGGETWEGTEAFF. The CDR3 DNA is TGTGCCAGCAGCCCCGGGACAGGGGGCGAAACATGGGAAGGGACTGAAGCTTTCTTT.

This chain links TRBV5-1 with TRBJ2-7; 7 bases are shared with TRBD1. Germline-derived CDR1 and CDR2 are SGHRS and YFSETQ. The length of the CDR3 is 15 residues. With 4 bases clipped from V and 0 bases from J, the junction kept 7 bases outside the gene matches. CDR3 DNA: TGCGCCAGCAGCATCCGGACAGGCCACTCCTACGAGCAGTACTTC. Translating gives CASSIRTGHSYEQYF.

The V and J genes are TRBV28 and TRBJ1-2; no clear D. Germline loops: CDR1 MDHEN, CDR2 SYDVKM. Trimming removed 6 bases at V and 8 bases at J, with 25 bases between. The CDR3 has 16 amino acids. As DNA, the CDR3 is TGTGCCAGCAGCACCCCCCGGGAGGGAAGAAGAGGCGGCTACACCTTC. Translation gives CASSTPREGRRGGYTF.

The chain links TRBV10-3 to TRBJ2-1; 10 bases are shared with TRBD2. Germline V gene data show CDR1 as ENHRY and CDR2 as SYGVKD. This CDR3 has 15 amino acids. Germline trimming cut 2 bases from V and 7 bases from J; bases unmatched to any gene: 5. CDR3 protein: CAISEKLAGVNEQFF. The CDR3 DNA reads TGTGCCATCAGTGAGAAGCTAGCGGGGGTAAATGAGCAGTTCTTC.